The T cell receptor (beta chain) under discussion was sequenced for a study of blood T cell repertoires in COVID-19 (dated by TCRdb to between 2020 and 2021). Study-wide context: Samples covering the acute and convalescent phases of COVID-19 were provided by collaborators in the United States, Italy and Spain. The material from the prospective study consisted of cDNA or gDNA derived from T cells, B-cell-depleted T cells, or PBMCs. The dataset comprised deeply sampled blood TCRbeta repertoires from subjects exposed to, actively infected with, or recovered from COVID-19. The repertoires were made available in a free public database intended to serve as a resource for research on the immune response to SARS-CoV-2. Samples came from the ongoing ImmuneRACE study (first 160 participants) plus 1,254 subjects from 6 global collaborators. Sample metadata almost always included a de-identified subject ID, COVID-19 status, age in years and sex. Where available, HLA class I and class II types were taken from metadata supplied by the sample provider and were not determined by assay-based typing.

The immunoSEQ Assay, a bias-controlled multiplex PCR, was used to amplify TCRbeta CDR3 regions from genomic DNA. The published analysis was carried out like this. Nucleated cell counts per sample were estimated from amplification of reference gene primers within the assay. Sequence reads were collapsed and filtered to measure the absolute abundance of every unique TCRbeta CDR3 rearrangement. For each sample, productive Simpson clonality was calculated as the square root of Simpson's diversity index across productive rearrangements. The immuneACCESS repertoire file appears here via TCRdb, limited to in-frame rearrangements. These files lack a portion of the clones; in checked studies, under half of the deficit traces to unresolved V genes, and the cause of the others is not known. V and J calls and clone size are as listed in that table; D and trimming were resolved from the DNA. The sample table contains 80,000 to 100,000 clones; only one count was recorded for about nine tenths of them. The top ten hold about 1.8% of the sample.

In its sample, this clone was seen once. Its antigen remains undetermined. Per-nucleotide qualities are absent, and no much larger clonotype sits a single base away. Other DNA sequences in the same sample also yield this CDR3. The CDR3 contains 16 residues, cysteine and phenylalanine counted. Only CDR3 DNA is held: 48 bases, read in frame from base 1. The germline V gene sets CDR1 to SGDLS and CDR2 to YYNGEE. V has 0 bases trimmed and J has 1 base trimmed; junction bases matching no gene number 0. Study-wide findings and limitations: How much clinical and demographic metadata was included differed by source and by participant, and the metadata was provided uncurated.

The collaborating institutions used their own protocols to collect whole blood in K2EDTA tubes. Collaborator samples were shipped for TCRbeta analysis as frozen whole blood, isolated PBMCs, or DNA extracted from either sample type. The chain was built from TRBV9 and TRBJ2-5, and 13 junction bases match TRBD2. This TCR was sampled from a human donor with active COVID-19. The donor label of this sample is uncertain. The specimen was peripheral blood. The CDR3: CASSVGTSGGQETQYF. The DNA sequence reads TGTGCCAGCAGCGTAGGGACTAGCGGGGGCCAAGAGACCCAGTACTTC. This CDR3, with the reference TRBV9 and TRBJ2-5 proteins standing in past its ends, gives the full variable domain DSGVTQTPKHLITATGQRVTLRCSPRSGDLSVYWYQQSLDQGLQFLIQYYNGEERAKGNILERFSAQQFPDLHSELNLSSLELGDSALYFCASSVGTSGGQETQYFGPGTRLLVL.